This entry lists 11 T cell receptor beta chains sequenced from one sample in a study of T cell responses to AZD1222 COVID-19 vaccine. Method: immunoSEQ multiplex PCR; TCRdb's copy keeps in-frame clones and lacks some. Of 90,000 or so clones listed, 65% to 90% were seen once; the top ten hold more than 6%. Source: peripheral blood, taken on day 0 of AZD1222 vaccination. These receptor sequences come from an adult in good health.

This clone was seen more than once but under ten times. The V call is TRBV28, the J call TRBJ1-2; 7 bases are a match to TRBD1. Looked up from germline, CDR1 is MDHEN and CDR2 is SYDVKM. The CDR3 sequence is 13 residues long. Germline trimming cut 6 bases from V and 8 bases from J; bases unmatched to any gene: 9. The CDR3 DNA is TGTGCCAGCAGCTCCGCAGGGGGGAACGGCTACACCTTC. It encodes CASSSAGGNGYTF.

The chain uses TRBV5-4 and TRBJ1-1, with D tentatively TRBD1 (5 bases). V lost 1 base, J lost 0 bases, and 16 bases lay in between. Germline V gives CDR1 SGHNT, CDR2 YYREEE (reference sequence). The CDR3 covers 17 residues. DNA of the CDR3: TGTGCCAGCAGCTTGTTGGGAGGGGCGACGTTGAACACTGAAGCTTTCTTT. It encodes CASSLLGGATLNTEAFF.

CDR3 protein: CASSLRDRGRVRSEKLFF. CDR3 nucleotides: TGTGCCAGCAGCCTACGGGACAGGGGGCGGGTGCGATCCGAAAAACTGTTTTTT. The chain combines TRBV7-8 with TRBJ1-4; 12 positions match TRBD1. Germline CDR1 is SGHVS and CDR2 is FQNEAQ. J lost 8 bases, V lost 5 bases, and 15 bases had no gene match. The CDR3 contains 18 residues. The full variable domain, its missing parts supplied by reference TRBV7-8 and TRBJ1-4, is GAGVSQSPRYKVAKRGQDVALRCDPISGHVSLFWYQQALGQGPEFLTYFQNEAQLDKSGLPSDRFFAERPEGSVSTLKIQRTQQEDSAVYLCASSLRDRGRVRSEKLFFGSGTQLSVL.

V gene TRBV29-1 combines with J gene TRBJ1-1; TRBD1 agrees at 9 bases. Germline lookup yields CDR1 SQVTM and CDR2 ANQGSEA. The CDR3 spans 13 residues. J lost 3 bases, V lost 1 base, and 0 bases had no gene match. DNA for the CDR3: TGCAGCGTTGAAGGACAGGGGGACACTGAAGCTTTCTTT. Residues: CSVEGQGDTEAFF.

This clone was seen only once. V and J are TRBV6-2 or TRBV6-3 and TRBJ2-3; no definite D call. With 3 bases removed from V and 0 bases from J, the gap between germline ends came to 19 bases. CDR1 and CDR2 (germline): MNHEY, SVGEGT. The CDR3 runs 18 residues. CDR3 DNA: TGTGCCAGCAGTTATGGCGGTAAGGACCGGTACAGCACAGATACGCAGTATTTT. Translating it yields CASSYGGKDRYSTDTQYF.

The chain couples TRBV12-3 or TRBV12-4 to TRBJ1-2; 8 bases agree with TRBD1. This CDR3 is built from 12 residues. V lost 8 bases, J lost 7 bases, and 6 bases stayed unmatched. Here the CDR3 DNA reads TGTGCCAGCTCCCAGGGGGCGGGTGGCTACACCTTC. This encodes CASSQGAGGYTF.

The chain couples TRBV5-5 to TRBJ2-1; 13 nucleotides match TRBD2. This CDR3 is 18 amino acids long. Germline V gives CDR1 SGHKS, CDR2 YYEKEE (reference sequence). Trimming took 3 bases from V and 8 from J; bases not matched to a gene: 14. CDR3 sequence: CASSWRSLGLAGVDEQFF. CDR3 in DNA: TGTGCCAGCAGCTGGCGTTCACTCGGACTAGCGGGAGTGGATGAGCAGTTCTTC.

A single count supports this clone. V is TRBV29-1 and J is TRBJ2-1, with 10 bases that match TRBD2. The CDR3 runs 16 residues. Per germline, CDR1 SQVTM and CDR2 ANQGSEA. The V gene end was trimmed by 0 bases and the J gene end by 8 bases; junction bases not matched to a gene: 10. CDR3 sequence (DNA): TGCAGCGTTGAAGACGCCGGGACTAGCGCCCCTGATGAGCAGTTCTTC. Translated: CSVEDAGTSAPDEQFF.

V is TRBV7-9 and J is TRBJ1-2, with D maybe TRBD1 (6 bases). Looked up from germline, CDR1 is SEHNR and CDR2 is FQNEAQ (reference sequence). The CDR3 sequence is 15 residues long. V lost 5 bases and J 3 bases, leaving 16 bases between the germline ends. DNA of the CDR3: TGTGCCAGCAGCGACAGGCGAAGTCAGGACTATGGCTACACCTTC. It is translated as CASSDRRSQDYGYTF. The entire variable domain, with the rest obtained from reference TRBV7-9 and TRBJ1-2, is as follows: DTGVSQNPRHKITKRGQNVTFRCDPISEHNRLYWYRQTLGQGPEFLTYFQNEAQLEKSRLLSDRFSAERPKGSFSTLEIQRTEQGDSAMYLCASSDRRSQDYGYTFGSGTRLTVV.

The chain carries TRBV7-2 and TRBJ2-3; 11 bases map to TRBD2. The CDR3 loop spans 16 amino acids. V was pared by 5 bases and J by 11 bases, with 15 bases of the junction left unmatched. Germline V gives CDR1 SGHTA, CDR2 FQGNSA. DNA of the CDR3: TGTGCCAGCAGCCCGGCCGGGACTAGCGGATCCGTGAGGCAGTATTTT. It specifies CASSPAGTSGSVRQYF.

This clone turned up a few times. CDR3 sequence (DNA): TGTGCCAGCAGCCTGGGAGGGATGAGGTTGGAAGCTTTCTTT. Translating gives CASSLGGMRLEAFF. The J gene is TRBJ1-1, the V gene TRBV11-2; D is undetermined. The CDR3 covers 14 residues. The ends were cut back, 5 bases at V and 8 bases at J, with 18 bases in the middle. Germline assignment: CDR1 SGHAT and CDR2 FQNNGV.